Below, one T cell receptor beta chain is given with its context. Its antigen remains unknown. Only in-frame clones appear in the TCRdb table, and some are missing; sequencing was by immunoSEQ multiplex PCR. This table has some 150,000 clones, approximately 91% appearing once. These data are taken from a study of T cell responses to AZD1222 COVID-19 vaccine. The study's findings and limits: Seropositive status at baseline applied to only a handful of AZD1222 recipients.

V lost 5 bases, J lost 2 bases, and 10 bases stayed unmatched. Germline CDR1 reads MNHNY; CDR2 reads SVGAGI (reference sequence). This CDR3 contains 16 residues. Second-dose timings of about 4 or about 12 weeks were pooled. J is TRBJ2-3 and V is TRBV6-6, with TRBD2 matching 7 bases. This clonotype originated in an adult who received the AZD1222 COVID-19 vaccine. Source: peripheral blood, taken 28 days after the second AZD1222 dose. In DNA, the CDR3 is TGTGCCAGCAGTAGGCAGCGGGGCACTTCCACAGATACGCAGTATTTT. This codes for CASSRQRGTSTDTQYF.